These 6 T cell receptor beta chains share one sample of origin, sequenced in a study of T cell repertoires in cytomegalovirus infection. TCRdb re-analysed the reads in MiXCR, keeping a single row per CDR3 protein. Found here are fewer than 950,000 distinct CDR3 sequences, 32% of them singletons; the top ten hold around 12%. These receptors are not linked to any known antigen. The sequenced sample was cultured CD8+ T cells from PBMCs, obtained from culture after CMV antigen stimulation. The receptors stem from a human donor in good health (CMV status not recorded). Some clones in this sample may be carry-over from other donors' samples.

This clonotype was found many times. The V gene is TRBV7-6, the J gene TRBJ2-7, with D possibly TRBD1 on 6 matching bases. Germline loops: CDR1 SGHVS, CDR2 FNYEAQ. CDR3 length: 15 amino acids. V was trimmed by 1 base and J by 4 bases, leaving 14 bases between them. DNA for the CDR3: TGTGCCAGCAGCTTAGAGGCGTCACAGGGTTACGAGCAGTACTTC. This sequence encodes CASSLEASQGYEQYF.

The gene calls are TRBV5-5 and TRBJ2-1, with TRBD1 identical over 11 bases. The length of the CDR3 is 16 residues. The V gene end was trimmed by 4 bases and the J gene end by 0 bases; junction bases not matched to a gene: 3. Germline CDR1 reads SGHKS; CDR2 reads YYEKEE (reference sequence). CDR3 residues: CASSTGTGGSYNEQFF. CDR3 DNA: TGTGCCAGCAGCACCGGGACAGGGGGCTCCTACAATGAGCAGTTCTTC.

This clonotype was detected ten times or more. This rearrangement joins TRBV6-5 to TRBJ1-1; 7 bases are a match to TRBD1. The CDR3 covers 15 residues. Losses at the gene ends were 0 bases for V and 2 bases for J; bases not matched to a gene: 3. Per the germline V gene, CDR1 is MNHEY and CDR2 is SVGAGI. CDR3: CASSYSAGGNTEAFF. The CDR3 bases are TGTGCCAGCAGTTACTCCGCAGGGGGAAACACTGAAGCTTTCTTT.

The CDR3: CASSSPTSGVNTQYF. The DNA of the CDR3 is TGTGCCAGCAGCTCCCCGACTAGCGGGGTAAATACGCAGTATTTT. The chain combines TRBV7-9 with TRBJ2-3; 11 nucleotides agree with TRBD2. V lost 4 bases to trimming and J lost 7 bases; unmatched junction nucleotides: 7. This CDR3 is built from 15 residues. Germline CDR1 and CDR2: SEHNR and FQNEAQ (reference sequence).

The chain recombines TRBV6-1 with TRBJ2-7, with a tentative D call TRBD2 (7 bases). CDR3 size: 16 residues. Germline CDR1 reads MNHNS; CDR2 reads SASEGT. With 5 bases removed from V and 4 bases from J, the gap between germline ends came to 21 bases. CDR3 loop: CASSSRRGGPYYEQYV. The CDR3 region has the DNA TGTGCCAGCAGTTCCCGAAGGGGGGGCCCTTATTACGAGCAGTACGTC.

V is TRBV9 and J is TRBJ2-1, with 8 positions matching TRBD1. The CDR3 loop spans 15 amino acids. V lost 0 bases and J lost 4; bases outside the gene matches: 3. CDR1 is SGDLS and CDR2 is YYNGEE in the germline V gene. CDR3: CASSVGQGRYNEQFF. The CDR3 bases are TGTGCCAGCAGCGTAGGACAGGGGCGTTACAATGAGCAGTTCTTC.